These 13 T cell receptor beta chains were sequenced from one sample in a study of CD8+CD57+ T cells in acquired aplastic anemia. The template for TCR beta VDJ and CDR3 sequence profiling was genomic DNA. TCRdb re-called the reads through MiXCR, storing one row per CDR3 protein. The sample has under 500,000 distinct CDR3 sequences; about a third are singletons. Patients who underwent sequencing had shown CD8+CD57+ cell expansion by flow cytometry. The sequencing input was sorted CD4+, CD8+, or CD8+CD57+ T cells (not recorded which) from PBMCs. These receptors all stem from a human donor with aplastic anemia.

A few counts support this clonotype. The chain is built from TRBV12-3 or TRBV12-4 and TRBJ2-2; D is undetermined. The CDR3 extends over 13 amino acids. Trimming took 3 bases from V and 6 from J, leaving 8 bases between them. CDR3 residues: CASSFLGSGELFF. CDR3 bases: TGTGCCAGCAGTTTTCTGGGTTCCGGGGAGCTGTTTTTT.

The J gene is TRBJ2-1, the V gene TRBV7-8; D is uncertain. Germline CDR1 SGHVS, CDR2 FQNEAQ. V shed 5 bases and J shed 0 bases, with 8 bases lying between them. The CDR3 is 14 residues long. This CDR3 is CASSPRDSYNEQFF. In DNA form, the CDR3 reads TGTGCCAGCAGCCCCCGTGACTCCTACAATGAGCAGTTCTTC. The full variable domain, rest sourced from reference TRBV7-8 and TRBJ2-1, is GAGVSQSPRYKVAKRGQDVALRCDPISGHVSLFWYQQALGQGPEFLTYFQNEAQLDKSGLPSDRFFAERPEGSVSTLKIQRTQQEDSAVYLCASSPRDSYNEQFFGPGTRLTVL.

This clonotype was detected a few times. The CDR3 region has the DNA TGTGCCAGCAGCCCGCTGACTGGGGTGGGCTACGAGCAGTACTTC. Its translation: CASSPLTGVGYEQYF. This chain uses TRBV11-2 with TRBJ2-7; D not certain. The V and J ends lost 5 bases and 3 bases respectively, with 17 bases between them. Germline V lookup: CDR1 SGHAT, CDR2 FQNNGV. The CDR3 spans 15 residues.

This clonotype was counted between two and nine times. Compared with germline, one end of the junction differs, possibly owing to a read error. This chain uses TRBV2 with TRBJ2-5, with D perhaps matching TRBD1 (6 bases). The germline CDR1 and CDR2 sequences are SNHLY and FYNNEI. The CDR3 totals 13 residues. CDR3 bases: TGTGCCAGCAGTCCGGACAGCCAAGGGACCCAGTACTTC. This codes for CASSPDSQGTQYF.

The chain links TRBV5-6 to TRBJ2-1; a weak D match, TRBD1 (5 bases). The CDR3 contains 16 residues. Trimming stripped 2 bases from V and 5 bases from J, with 17 bases between. CDR1 and CDR2 (germline): SGHDT, YYEEEE. The CDR3 nucleotides are TGTGCCAGCAGCTTCAATTTTAGGGGCTGGAACAATGAGCAGTTCTTC. It translates to CASSFNFRGWNNEQFF.

V usage is TRBV20-1 and J usage is TRBJ2-7, with TRBD1 identical over 10 bases. The length of the CDR3 is 18 residues. The V gene's germline CDR1 is DFQATT and CDR2 SNEGSKA (reference sequence). V gave up 6 bases and J gave up 0 bases; unmatched junction bases: 17. CDR3 amino acids: CSARSNRDRGKISYEQYF. DNA of the CDR3: TGCAGTGCGAGATCAAACCGGGACAGGGGCAAAATCTCCTACGAGCAGTACTTC.

This sequence joins TRBV19 and TRBJ2-2; 10 bases align to TRBD1. The CDR3 sequence is 15 residues long. Germline V lookup: CDR1 LNHDA, CDR2 SQIVND (reference sequence). With 7 bases clipped from V and 3 bases from J, the junction kept 5 bases outside the gene matches. The CDR3 nucleotides are TGTGCCAGTACTGGGACAGGGGCTCACACCGGGGAGCTGTTTTTT. As protein: CASTGTGAHTGELFF. The full variable domain, in which reference TRBV19 and TRBJ2-2 provide the parts outside the CDR3, is DGGITQSPKYLFRKEGQNVTLSCEQNLNHDAMYWYRQDPGQGLRLIYYSQIVNDFQKGDIAEGYSVSREKKESFPLTVTSAQKNPTAFYLCASTGTGAHTGELFFGEGSRLTVL.

This clonotype was counted between two and nine times. The chain uses TRBV5-4 and TRBJ1-5; no clear D gene. The CDR3 consists of 14 residues. Trimming took 1 base from V and 3 from J, leaving 8 bases between them. Germline lookup yields CDR1 SGHNT and CDR2 YYREEE (reference sequence). The CDR3 DNA follows: TGTGCCAGCAGCTTGTGGCAGGACAATCAGCCCCAGCATTTT. Its translation: CASSLWQDNQPQHF.

To note about this clonotype: It may be a read error: a sequence one base away is much more abundant. The chain joins TRBV2 to TRBJ2-7, with 9 bases identical to TRBD1. This CDR3 is built from 13 residues. Germline V gene sequence: CDR1 SNHLY, CDR2 FYNNEI. The V segment lost 7 bases and the J segment 5 bases; nucleotides outside the gene matches: 6. The CDR3 here is CASTGDRANEQYF. The CDR3 region has the DNA TGTGCCAGCACGGGGGACAGGGCAAACGAGCAGTACTTC.

There are many counts of this clonotype. V is TRBV20-1 and J is TRBJ1-2; D call uncertain. V was trimmed by 5 bases and J by 0 bases, leaving 10 bases between them. The V gene's germline CDR1 is DFQATT and CDR2 SNEGSKA (reference sequence). This CDR3 is 13 amino acids long. Here the CDR3 reads CSAVDNPNYGYTF. The CDR3 bases are TGCAGTGCTGTAGACAACCCTAACTATGGCTACACCTTC.

This clonotype has more than one count but fewer than ten. This may come from a read error, since a much larger clone is one base off. V gene TRBV19 combines with J gene TRBJ2-7; 13 nucleotides match TRBD2. Germline CDR1 and CDR2: LNHDA and SQIVND (reference sequence). The CDR3 loop spans 15 amino acids. The CDR3 protein is CASSRTSGGTYKQYF. DNA of the CDR3: TGTGCCAGTAGTAGGACTAGCGGGGGAACCTACAAGCAGTACTTC.

The gene calls are TRBV4-2 and TRBJ2-7; TRBD2 matches 14 bases. The CDR3 spans 20 residues. V dropped 3 bases and J dropped 2; count of bases not matched to a gene: 15. The germline gives CDR1 LGHNA, CDR2 YNFKEQ. The CDR3 DNA sequence: TGTGCCAGCAGCCAGGGACCGTGGACTAGCGGGGGGTACGGGGCCTACGAGCAGTACTTC. Translation: CASSQGPWTSGGYGAYEQYF.

CDR3 nucleotides: TGCGCCAGCAGCTCTGGACAGGCGTGCAATGAGCAGTTCTTC. Its translation: CASSSGQACNEQFF. The genes are TRBV5-1 and TRBJ2-1; 7 positions match TRBD1. With 3 bases clipped from V and 6 bases from J, the junction kept 6 bases outside the gene matches. This CDR3 comprises 14 residues. Germline values: CDR1 SGHRS, CDR2 YFSETQ.